These T cell receptor beta chains were read from a single sample in a study of blood T cell repertoires in COVID-19. Sequenced by immunoSEQ multiplex PCR; TCRdb stores in-frame clones only, minus some. The sample comprises about 95,000 clones, around 80% of which are singletons, and about a quarter rests with the top ten. Sequenced: peripheral blood. The receptors were gathered from a human donor in a cohort sampled during active COVID-19. Both conserved end residues are part of each CDR3. A D gene is named only where the DNA matches it firmly. Rows give clone size only sometimes, using once, few, many, or a class for an expanded clone.

j_call d_call clone_size v_call cdr3_nt cdr3_aa
TRBJ1-3 TRBD1 . TRBV18 TGTGCCAGCTCACCACCAGGGGGACAGTCTTCCTCTGGAAACACCATATATTTT CASSPPGGQSSSGNTIYF
TRBJ2-2 TRBD1 . TRBV5-5 TGTGCCAGCAGCTTCTCGGGGACAGTCCCCACCGGGGAGCTGTTTTTT CASSFSGTVPTGELFF
TRBJ1-1 TRBD1 few TRBV12-3/TRBV12-4 TGTGCCAGCAGGGACAGGTTGAACACTGAAGCTTTCTTT CASRDRLNTEAFF
TRBJ2-3 TRBD2 . TRBV7-2 TGTGCCAGCAGCGGGGGACTACTCACAGATACGCAGTATTTT CASSGGLLTDTQYF
TRBJ2-1 . . TRBV5-3 TGTGCCAGAAGCTTCCACCTACGAAATAAACAGGGTTATCCCTACAATGAGCAGTTCTTC CARSFHLRNKQGYPYNEQFF
TRBJ1-2 TRBD1 . TRBV27 TGTGCCAGCAGTCCCTGGACAGGGGGAGGGGATGGCTACACCTTC CASSPWTGGGDGYTF
TRBJ1-2 . once TRBV29-1 TGCAGCGTTGAAACCTCAGGGGAGGGCTATGGCTACACCTTC CSVETSGEGYGYTF
TRBJ2-6 . . TRBV28 TGTGCCAGCAGTCTGACATATGGGGCCAACGTCCTGACTTTC CASSLTYGANVLTF
TRBJ2-4 . . TRBV4-1 TGCGCCAGCAGCCAAGATCTTCGGTCTCAAAACATTCAGTACTTC CASSQDLRSQNIQYF
TRBJ2-6 . . TRBV19 TGTGCCAGTAGTATATTGCCGGGAACTAGGGCCAACGTCCTGACTTTC CASSILPGTRANVLTF
TRBJ2-7 TRBD2 . TRBV3-1/TRBV3-2 TGTGCCAGCAGCCAATTTGGGACTAGCGGGGGGGCTCGGGGGCGCGAGCAGTACTTC CASSQFGTSGGARGREQYF
TRBJ2-7 TRBD2 once TRBV7-8 TGTGCCAGCAGCTTAGTACTAGCGGGGAGCTCCTACGAGCAGTACTTC CASSLVLAGSSYEQYF